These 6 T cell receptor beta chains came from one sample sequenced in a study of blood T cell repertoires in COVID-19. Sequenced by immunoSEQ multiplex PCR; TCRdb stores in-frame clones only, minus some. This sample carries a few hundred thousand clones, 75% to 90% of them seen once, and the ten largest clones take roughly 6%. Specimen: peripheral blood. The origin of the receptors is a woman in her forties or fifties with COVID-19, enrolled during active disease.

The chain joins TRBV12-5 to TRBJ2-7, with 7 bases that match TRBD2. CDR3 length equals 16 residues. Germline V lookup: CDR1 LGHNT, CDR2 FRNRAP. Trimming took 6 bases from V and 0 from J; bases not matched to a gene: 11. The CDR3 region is CASGHGLGGGSYEQYF. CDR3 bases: TGTGCTAGTGGACACGGCCTTGGCGGGGGCTCCTACGAGCAGTACTTC.

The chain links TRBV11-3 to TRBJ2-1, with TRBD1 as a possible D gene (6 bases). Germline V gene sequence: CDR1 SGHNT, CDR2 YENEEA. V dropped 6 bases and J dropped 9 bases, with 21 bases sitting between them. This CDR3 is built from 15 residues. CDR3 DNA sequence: TGTGCCAGCAGAGTCAGGGGATCTTCCTCCAGTGAGCAGTTCTTC. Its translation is CASRVRGSSSSEQFF.

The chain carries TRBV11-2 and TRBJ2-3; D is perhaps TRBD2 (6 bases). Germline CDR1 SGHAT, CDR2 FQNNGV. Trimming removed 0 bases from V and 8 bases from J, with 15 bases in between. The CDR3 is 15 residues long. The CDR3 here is CASSLDRRGGGTQYF. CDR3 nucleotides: TGTGCCAGCAGCTTAGATAGGCGGGGAGGAGGTACGCAGTATTTT.

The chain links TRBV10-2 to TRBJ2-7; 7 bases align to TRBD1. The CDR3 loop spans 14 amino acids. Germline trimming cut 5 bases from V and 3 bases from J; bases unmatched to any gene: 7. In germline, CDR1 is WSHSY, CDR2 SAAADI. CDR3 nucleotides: TGCGCCAGCAGTCGGGACAGCACCTACTACGAGCAGTACTTC. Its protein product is CASSRDSTYYEQYF.

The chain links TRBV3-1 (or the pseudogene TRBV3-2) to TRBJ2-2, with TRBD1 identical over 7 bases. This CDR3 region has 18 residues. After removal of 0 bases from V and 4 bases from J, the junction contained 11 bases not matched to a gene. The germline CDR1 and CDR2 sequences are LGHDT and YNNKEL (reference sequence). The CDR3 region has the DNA TGTGCCAGCAGCCAAGAAGAAGGGGGCAGGGGTAGCACCGGGGAGCTGTTTTTT. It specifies CASSQEEGGRGSTGELFF.

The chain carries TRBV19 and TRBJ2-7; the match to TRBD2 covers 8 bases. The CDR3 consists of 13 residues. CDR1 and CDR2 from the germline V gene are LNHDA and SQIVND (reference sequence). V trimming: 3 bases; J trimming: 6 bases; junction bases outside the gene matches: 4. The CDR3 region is CASSMPSGSEQYF. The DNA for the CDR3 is TGTGCCAGTAGTATGCCCAGCGGGAGCGAGCAGTACTTC.